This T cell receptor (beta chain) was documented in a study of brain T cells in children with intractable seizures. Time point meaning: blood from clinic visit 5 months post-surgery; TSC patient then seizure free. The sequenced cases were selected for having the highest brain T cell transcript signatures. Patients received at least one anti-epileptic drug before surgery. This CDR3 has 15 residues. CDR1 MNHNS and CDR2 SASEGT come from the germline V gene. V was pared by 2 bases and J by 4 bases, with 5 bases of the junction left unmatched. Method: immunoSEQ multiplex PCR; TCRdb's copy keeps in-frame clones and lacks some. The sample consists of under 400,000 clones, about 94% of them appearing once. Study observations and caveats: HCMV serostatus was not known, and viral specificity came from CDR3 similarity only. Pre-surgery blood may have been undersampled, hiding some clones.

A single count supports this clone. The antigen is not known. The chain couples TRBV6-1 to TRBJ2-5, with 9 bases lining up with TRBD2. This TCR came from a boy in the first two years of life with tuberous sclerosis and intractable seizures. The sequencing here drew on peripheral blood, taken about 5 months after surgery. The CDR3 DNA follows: TGTGCCAGCAGTGAATGGGGCGGGGGGGGAGAGACCCAGTACTTC. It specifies CASSEWGGGGETQYF.